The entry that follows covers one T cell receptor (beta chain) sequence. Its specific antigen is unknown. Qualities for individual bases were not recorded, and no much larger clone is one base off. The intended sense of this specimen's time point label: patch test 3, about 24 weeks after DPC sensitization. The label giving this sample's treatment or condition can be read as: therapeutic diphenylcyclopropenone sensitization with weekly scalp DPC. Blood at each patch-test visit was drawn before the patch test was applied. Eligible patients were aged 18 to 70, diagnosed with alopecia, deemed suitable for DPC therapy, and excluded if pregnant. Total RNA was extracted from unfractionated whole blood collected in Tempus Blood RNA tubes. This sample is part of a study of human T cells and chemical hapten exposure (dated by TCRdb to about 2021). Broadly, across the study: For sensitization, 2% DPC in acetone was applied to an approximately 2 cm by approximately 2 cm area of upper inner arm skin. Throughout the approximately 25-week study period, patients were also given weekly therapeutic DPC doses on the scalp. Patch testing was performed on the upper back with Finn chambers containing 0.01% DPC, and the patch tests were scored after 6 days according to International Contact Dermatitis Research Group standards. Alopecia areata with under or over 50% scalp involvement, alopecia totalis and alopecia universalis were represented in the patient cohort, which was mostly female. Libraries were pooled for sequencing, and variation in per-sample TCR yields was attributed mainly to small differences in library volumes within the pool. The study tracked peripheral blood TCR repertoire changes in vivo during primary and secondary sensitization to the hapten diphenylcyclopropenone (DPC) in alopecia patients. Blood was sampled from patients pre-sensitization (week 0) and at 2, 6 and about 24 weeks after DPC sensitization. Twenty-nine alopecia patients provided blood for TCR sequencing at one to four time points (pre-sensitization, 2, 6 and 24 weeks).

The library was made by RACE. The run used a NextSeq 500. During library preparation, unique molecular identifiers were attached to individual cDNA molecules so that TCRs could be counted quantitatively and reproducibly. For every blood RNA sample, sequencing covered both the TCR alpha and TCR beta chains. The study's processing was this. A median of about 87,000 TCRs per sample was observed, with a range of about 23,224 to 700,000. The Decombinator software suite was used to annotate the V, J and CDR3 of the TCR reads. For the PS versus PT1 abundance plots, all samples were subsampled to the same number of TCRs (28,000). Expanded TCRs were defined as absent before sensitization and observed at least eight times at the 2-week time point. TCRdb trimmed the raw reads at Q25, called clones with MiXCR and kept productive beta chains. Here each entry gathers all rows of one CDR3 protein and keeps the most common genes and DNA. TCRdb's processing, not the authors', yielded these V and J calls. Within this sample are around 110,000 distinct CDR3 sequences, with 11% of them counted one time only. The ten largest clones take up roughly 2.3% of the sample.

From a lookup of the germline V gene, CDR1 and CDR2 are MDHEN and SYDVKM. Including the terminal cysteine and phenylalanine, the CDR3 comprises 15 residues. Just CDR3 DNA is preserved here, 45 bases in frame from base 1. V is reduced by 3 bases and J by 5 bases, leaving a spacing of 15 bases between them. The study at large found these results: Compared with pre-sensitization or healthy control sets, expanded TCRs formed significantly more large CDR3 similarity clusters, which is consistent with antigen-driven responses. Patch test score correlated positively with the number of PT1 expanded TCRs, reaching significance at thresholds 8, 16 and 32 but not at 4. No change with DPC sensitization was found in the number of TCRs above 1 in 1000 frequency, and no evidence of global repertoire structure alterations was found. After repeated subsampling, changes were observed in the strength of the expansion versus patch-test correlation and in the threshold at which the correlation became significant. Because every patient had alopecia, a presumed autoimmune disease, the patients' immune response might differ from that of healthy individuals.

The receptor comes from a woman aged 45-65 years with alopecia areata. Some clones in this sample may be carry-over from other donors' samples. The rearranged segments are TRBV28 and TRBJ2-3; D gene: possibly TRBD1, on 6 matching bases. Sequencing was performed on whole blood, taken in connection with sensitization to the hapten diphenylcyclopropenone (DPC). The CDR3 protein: CASSFPQGVIDTQYF. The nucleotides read TGTGCCAGCAGTTTCCCACAGGGAGTGATAGATACGCAGTATTTT. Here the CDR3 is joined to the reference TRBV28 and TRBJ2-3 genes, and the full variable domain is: DVKVTQSSRYLVKRTGEKVFLECVQDMDHENMFWYRQDPGLGLRLIYFSYDVKMKEKGDIPEGYSVSREKKERFSLILESASTNQTSMYLCASSFPQGVIDTQYFGPGTRLTVL.